This is a list of T cell receptor beta chains from one sample in a study of control samples from healthy donors and cancer patients. Measured with immunoSEQ multiplex PCR; TCRdb has only the in-frame clones, and not every one. The data show roughly 140,000 clones, 93% seen once. Input material: blood. The receptors shown here come from a man aged 50-59 years in good health. The CDR3 runs from the conserved cysteine through the conserved F or W. The order of the fields is CDR3 DNA, CDR3 protein, clone size, J gene, D gene, V gene. The D gene is left open where the match is weak. Size is stated for part of the rows, as once, few or many counts, or as a class when the clone is expanded.

TGCGCCAGCAGTACAGGGCCGAATCAGCCCCAGCATTTT | CASSTGPNQPQHF | . | TRBJ1-5 | . | TRBV5-1
TGTGCCACCCACCTGGAGGGGAGTGACGAGCAGTACTTC | CATHLEGSDEQYF | few | TRBJ2-7 | . | TRBV6-5
TGTGCCAGCAGTGATCAACAGGGTTCCGCAGCTTTCTTT | CASSDQQGSAAFF | . | TRBJ1-1 | . | TRBV25-1
TGTGCCAGCAGTTTAACGGGGATCACTGGAAACACCATATATTTT | CASSLTGITGNTIYF | . | TRBJ1-3 | . | TRBV27
TGTGCCAGCAGCTTTCGGAGCTCCTACGAGCAGTACTTC | CASSFRSSYEQYF | . | TRBJ2-7 | . | TRBV7-9
TGTGCCAGCAGTTTAAAAGTCGGACAGTCGGGCTACGAGCAGTACTTC | CASSLKVGQSGYEQYF | . | TRBJ2-7 | . | TRBV28
TGTGCCTGGACCCGTCTCTCTGGAAACACCATATATTTT | CAWTRLSGNTIYF | . | TRBJ1-3 | . | TRBV30
TGCGCCAGCAGTGAGTCGGGGGGGACTGAAGCTTTCTTT | CASSESGGTEAFF | . | TRBJ1-1 | . | TRBV10-2
TGTGCCAGCAGCCGGACAGGGATCCGAGAGACCCAGTACTTC | CASSRTGIRETQYF | . | TRBJ2-5 | TRBD1 | TRBV7-2
TGTGCCAGCAGCTTTGCGGCTGGTGAAGCTTTCTTT | CASSFAAGEAFF | . | TRBJ1-1 | . | TRBV5-6
TGCGCCAGCAGTGAGGGTCTGAAATCATCACCCCTCCACTTT | CASSEGLKSSPLHF | . | TRBJ1-6 | . | TRBV10-1